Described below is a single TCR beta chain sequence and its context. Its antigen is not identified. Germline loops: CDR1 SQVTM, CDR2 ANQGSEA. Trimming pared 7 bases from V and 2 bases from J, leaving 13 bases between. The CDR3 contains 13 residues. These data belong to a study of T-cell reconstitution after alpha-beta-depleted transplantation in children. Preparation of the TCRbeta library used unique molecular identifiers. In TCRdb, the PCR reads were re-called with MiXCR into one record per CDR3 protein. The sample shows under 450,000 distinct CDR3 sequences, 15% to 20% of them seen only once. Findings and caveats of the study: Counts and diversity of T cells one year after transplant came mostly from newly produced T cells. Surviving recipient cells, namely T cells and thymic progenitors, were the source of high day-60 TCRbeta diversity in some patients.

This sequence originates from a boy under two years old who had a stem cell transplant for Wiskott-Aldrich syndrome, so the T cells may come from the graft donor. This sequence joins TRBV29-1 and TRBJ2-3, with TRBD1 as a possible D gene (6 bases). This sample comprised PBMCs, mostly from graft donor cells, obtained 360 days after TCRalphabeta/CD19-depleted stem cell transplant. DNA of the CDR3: TGCAGCGCCGCAGGGGATCCCACAGATACGCAGTATTTT. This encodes CSAAGDPTDTQYF.